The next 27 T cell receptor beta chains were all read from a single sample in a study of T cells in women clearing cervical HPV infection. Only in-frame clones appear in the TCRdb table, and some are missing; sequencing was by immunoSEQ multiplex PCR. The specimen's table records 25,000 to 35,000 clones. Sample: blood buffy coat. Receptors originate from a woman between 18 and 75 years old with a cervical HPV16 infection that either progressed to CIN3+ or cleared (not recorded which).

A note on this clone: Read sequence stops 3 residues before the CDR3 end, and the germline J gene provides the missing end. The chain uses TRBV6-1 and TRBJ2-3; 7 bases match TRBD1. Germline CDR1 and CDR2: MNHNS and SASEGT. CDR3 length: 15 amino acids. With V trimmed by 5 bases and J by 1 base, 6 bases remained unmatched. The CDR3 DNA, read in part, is TGTGCCAGCAGTAAAGGGGACAGCCGCACAGATACG. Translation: CASSKGDSRTDT. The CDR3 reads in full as CASSKGDSRTDTQYF.

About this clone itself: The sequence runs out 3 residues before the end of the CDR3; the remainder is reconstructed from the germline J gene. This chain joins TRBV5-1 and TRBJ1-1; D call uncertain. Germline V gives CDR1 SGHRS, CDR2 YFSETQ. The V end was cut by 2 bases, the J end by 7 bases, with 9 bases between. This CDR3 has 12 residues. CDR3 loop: CASSFNSGEAFF. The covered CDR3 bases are TGCGCCAGCAGCTTTAACAGCGGTGAA.

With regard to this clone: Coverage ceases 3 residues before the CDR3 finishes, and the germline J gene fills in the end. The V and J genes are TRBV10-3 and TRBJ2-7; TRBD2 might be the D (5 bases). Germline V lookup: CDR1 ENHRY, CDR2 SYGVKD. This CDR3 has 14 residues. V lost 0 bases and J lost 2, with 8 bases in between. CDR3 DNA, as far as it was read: TGTGCCATCAGTGAGTCATACGGGGCCTACGAG. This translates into CAISESYGAYE. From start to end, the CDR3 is CAISESYGAYEQYF.

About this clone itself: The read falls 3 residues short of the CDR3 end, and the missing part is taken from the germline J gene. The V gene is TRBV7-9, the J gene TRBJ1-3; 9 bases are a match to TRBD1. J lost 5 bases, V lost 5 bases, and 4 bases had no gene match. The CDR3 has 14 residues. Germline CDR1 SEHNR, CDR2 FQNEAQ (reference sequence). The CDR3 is CASSEQGARNTIYF. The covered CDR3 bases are TGTGCCAGCAGCGAACAGGGGGCGAGAAACACC.

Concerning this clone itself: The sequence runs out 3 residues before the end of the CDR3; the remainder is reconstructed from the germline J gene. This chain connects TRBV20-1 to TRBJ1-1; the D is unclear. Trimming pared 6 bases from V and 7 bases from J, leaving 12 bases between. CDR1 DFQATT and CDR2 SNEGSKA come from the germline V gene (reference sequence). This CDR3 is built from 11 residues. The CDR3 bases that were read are TGCAGTGCAGGGCCGGAGATTGAA. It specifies CSAGPEIE. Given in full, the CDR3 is CSAGPEIEAFF.

The sequenced part of the CDR3 DNA is TGTGCCAGCAGTACTGGTGCAGGGGTGACAGATACG. Amino acid sequence: CASSTGAGVTDT. The entire CDR3 reads CASSTGAGVTDTQYF. This chain connects TRBV2 to TRBJ2-3, with D maybe TRBD1 (6 bases). The read terminates 3 residues ahead of where the CDR3 ends, so the germline J gene completes it. This CDR3 region has 15 residues. The germline V gene encodes CDR1 SNHLY and CDR2 FYNNEI. V was pared by 5 bases and J by 3 bases, with 15 bases between.

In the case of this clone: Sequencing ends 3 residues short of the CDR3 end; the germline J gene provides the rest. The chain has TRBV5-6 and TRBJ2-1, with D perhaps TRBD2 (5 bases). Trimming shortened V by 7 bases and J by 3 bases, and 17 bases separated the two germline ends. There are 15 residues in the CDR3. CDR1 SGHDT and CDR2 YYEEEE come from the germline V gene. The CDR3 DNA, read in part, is TGTGCCAGCTTGCCCGGGCCTAGCATCTACAATGAG. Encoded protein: CASLPGPSIYNE. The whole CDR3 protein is CASLPGPSIYNEQFF.

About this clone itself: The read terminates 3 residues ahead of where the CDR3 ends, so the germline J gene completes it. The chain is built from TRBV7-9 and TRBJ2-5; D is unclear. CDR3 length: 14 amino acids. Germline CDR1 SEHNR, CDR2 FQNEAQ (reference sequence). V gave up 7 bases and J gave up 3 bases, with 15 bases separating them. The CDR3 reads CASTLIPGKETQYF. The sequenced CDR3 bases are TGTGCCAGCACCCTGATCCCGGGTAAAGAGACC.

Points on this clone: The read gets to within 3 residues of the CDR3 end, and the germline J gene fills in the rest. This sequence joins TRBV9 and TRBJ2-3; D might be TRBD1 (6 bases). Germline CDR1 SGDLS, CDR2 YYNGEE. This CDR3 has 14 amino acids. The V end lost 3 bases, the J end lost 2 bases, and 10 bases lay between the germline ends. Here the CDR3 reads CASSDGTTTDTQYF. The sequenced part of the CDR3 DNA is TGTGCCAGCAGCGACGGGACAACCACAGATACG. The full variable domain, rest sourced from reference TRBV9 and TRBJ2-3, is DSGVTQTPKHLITATGQRVTLRCSPRSGDLSVYWYQQSLDQGLQFLIQYYNGEERAKGNILERFSAQQFPDLHSELNLSSLELGDSALYFCASSDGTTTDTQYFGPGTRLTVL.

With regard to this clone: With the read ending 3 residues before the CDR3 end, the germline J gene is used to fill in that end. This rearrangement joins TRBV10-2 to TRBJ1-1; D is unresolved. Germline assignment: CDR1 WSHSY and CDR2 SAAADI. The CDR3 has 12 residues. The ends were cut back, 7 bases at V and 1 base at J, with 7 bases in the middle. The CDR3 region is CASKHPNTEAFF. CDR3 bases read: TGCGCCAGCAAACACCCGAACACTGAA.

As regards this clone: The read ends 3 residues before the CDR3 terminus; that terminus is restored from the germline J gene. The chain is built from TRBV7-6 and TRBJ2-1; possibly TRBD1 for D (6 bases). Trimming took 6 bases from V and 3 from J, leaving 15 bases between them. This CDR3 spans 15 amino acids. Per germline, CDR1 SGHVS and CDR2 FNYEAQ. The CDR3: CASSTGTMGYNEQFF. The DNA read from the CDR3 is TGTGCCAGCAGTACCGGGACAATGGGCTACAATGAG.

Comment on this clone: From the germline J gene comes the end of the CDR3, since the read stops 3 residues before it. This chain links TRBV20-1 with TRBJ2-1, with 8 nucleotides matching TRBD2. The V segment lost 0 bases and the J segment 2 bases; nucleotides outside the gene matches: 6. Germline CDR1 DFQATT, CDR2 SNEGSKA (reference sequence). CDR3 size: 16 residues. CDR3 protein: CSARDRREATYNEQFF. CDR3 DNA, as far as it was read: TGCAGTGCTAGAGATCGGCGGGAGGCTACCTACAATGAG.

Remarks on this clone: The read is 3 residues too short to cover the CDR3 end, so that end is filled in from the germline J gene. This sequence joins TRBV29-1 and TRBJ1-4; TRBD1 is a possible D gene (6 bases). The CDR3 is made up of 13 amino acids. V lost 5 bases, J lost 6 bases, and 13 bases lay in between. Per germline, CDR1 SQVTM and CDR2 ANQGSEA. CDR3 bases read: TGCAGCGTTTCTACAGGGACCGATGAAAAA. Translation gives CSVSTGTDEK. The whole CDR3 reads CSVSTGTDEKLFF.

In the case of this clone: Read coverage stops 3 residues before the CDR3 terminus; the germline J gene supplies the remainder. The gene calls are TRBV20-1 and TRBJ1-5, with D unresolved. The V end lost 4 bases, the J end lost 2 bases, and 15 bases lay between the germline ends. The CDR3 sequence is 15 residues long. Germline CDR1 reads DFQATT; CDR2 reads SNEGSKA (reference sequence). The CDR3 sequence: CSATDSGGGNQPQHF. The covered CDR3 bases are TGCAGTGCTACGGACTCCGGCGGTGGCAATCAGCCC.

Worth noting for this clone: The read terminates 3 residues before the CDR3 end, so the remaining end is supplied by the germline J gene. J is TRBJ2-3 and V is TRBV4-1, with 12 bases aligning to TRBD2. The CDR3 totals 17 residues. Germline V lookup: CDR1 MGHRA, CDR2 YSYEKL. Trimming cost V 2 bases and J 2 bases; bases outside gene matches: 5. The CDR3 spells CASSQLTSGGFTDTQYF. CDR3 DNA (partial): TGCGCCAGCAGCCAACTGACTAGCGGGGGCTTCACAGATACG.

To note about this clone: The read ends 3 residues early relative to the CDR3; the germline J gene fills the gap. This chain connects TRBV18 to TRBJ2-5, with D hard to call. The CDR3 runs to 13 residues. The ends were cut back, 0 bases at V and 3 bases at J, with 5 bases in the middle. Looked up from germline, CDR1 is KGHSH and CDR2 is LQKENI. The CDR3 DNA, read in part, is TGTGCCAGCTCACCACCTTCCGAAGAGACC. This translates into CASSPPSEET. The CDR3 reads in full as CASSPPSEETQYF.

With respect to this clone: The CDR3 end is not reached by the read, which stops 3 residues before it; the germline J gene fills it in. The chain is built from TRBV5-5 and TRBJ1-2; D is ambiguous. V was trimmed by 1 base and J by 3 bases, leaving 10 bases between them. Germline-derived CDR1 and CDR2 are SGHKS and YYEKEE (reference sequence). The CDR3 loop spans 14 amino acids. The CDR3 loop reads CASSLKRFDYGYTF. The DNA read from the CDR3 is TGTGCCAGCAGCTTGAAGAGGTTCGACTATGGC. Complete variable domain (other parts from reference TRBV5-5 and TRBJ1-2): DAGVTQSPTHLIKTRGQQVTLRCSPISGHKSVSWYQQVLGQGPQFIFQYYEKEERGRGNFPDRFSARQFPNYSSELNVNALLLGDSALYLCASSLKRFDYGYTFGSGTRLTVV.

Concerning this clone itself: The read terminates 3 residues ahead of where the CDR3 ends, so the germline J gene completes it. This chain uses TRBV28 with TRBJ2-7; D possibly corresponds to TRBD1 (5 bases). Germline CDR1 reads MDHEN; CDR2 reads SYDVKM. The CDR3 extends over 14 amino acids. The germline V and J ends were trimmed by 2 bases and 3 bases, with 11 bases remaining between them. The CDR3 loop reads CASSLGGAIYEQYF. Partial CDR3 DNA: TGTGCCAGCAGTTTAGGTGGGGCCATCTACGAG.

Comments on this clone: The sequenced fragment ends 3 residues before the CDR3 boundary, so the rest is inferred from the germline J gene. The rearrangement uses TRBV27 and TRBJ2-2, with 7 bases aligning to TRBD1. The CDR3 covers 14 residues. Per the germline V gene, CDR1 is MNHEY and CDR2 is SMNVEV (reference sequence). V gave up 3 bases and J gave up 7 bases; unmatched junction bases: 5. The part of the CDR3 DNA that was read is TGTGCCAGCAGTTTCCTCACAGGGGACGGGGAG. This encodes CASSFLTGDGE. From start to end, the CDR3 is CASSFLTGDGELFF.

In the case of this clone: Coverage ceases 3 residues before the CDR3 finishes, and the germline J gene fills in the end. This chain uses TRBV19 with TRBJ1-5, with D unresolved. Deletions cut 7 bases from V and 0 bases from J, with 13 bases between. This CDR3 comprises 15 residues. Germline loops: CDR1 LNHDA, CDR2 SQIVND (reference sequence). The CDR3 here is CASKSDTLSNQPQHF. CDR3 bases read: TGTGCCAGTAAAAGTGACACCCTTAGCAATCAGCCC. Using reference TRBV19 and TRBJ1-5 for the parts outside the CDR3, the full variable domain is DGGITQSPKYLFRKEGQNVTLSCEQNLNHDAMYWYRQDPGQGLRLIYYSQIVNDFQKGDIAEGYSVSREKKESFPLTVTSAQKNPTAFYLCASKSDTLSNQPQHFGDGTRLSIL.

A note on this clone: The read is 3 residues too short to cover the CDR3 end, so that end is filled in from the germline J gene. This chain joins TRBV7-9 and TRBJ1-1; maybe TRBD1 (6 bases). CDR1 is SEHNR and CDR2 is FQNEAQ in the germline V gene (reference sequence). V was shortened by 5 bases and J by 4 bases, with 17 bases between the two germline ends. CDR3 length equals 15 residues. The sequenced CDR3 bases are TGTGCCAGCAGCACGGTGATGGGGGCCGGCACTGAA. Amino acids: CASSTVMGAGTE. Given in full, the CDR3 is CASSTVMGAGTEAFF.

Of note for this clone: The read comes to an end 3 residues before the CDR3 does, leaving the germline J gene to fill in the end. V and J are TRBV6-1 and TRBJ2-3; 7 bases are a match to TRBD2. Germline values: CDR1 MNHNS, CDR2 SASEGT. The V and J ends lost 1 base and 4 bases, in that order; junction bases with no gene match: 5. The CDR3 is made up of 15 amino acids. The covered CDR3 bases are TGTGCCAGCAGTGAAGAAAGCGGGACCCCAGATACG. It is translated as CASSEESGTPDT. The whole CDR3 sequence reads CASSEESGTPDTQYF.

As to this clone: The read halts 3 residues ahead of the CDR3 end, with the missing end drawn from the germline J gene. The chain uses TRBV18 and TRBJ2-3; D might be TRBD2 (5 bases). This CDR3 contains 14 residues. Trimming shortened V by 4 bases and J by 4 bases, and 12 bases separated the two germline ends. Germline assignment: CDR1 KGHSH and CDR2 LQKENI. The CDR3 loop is CASSQRKQSDTQYF. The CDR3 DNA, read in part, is TGTGCCAGCTCACAGCGGAAGCAATCAGATACG.

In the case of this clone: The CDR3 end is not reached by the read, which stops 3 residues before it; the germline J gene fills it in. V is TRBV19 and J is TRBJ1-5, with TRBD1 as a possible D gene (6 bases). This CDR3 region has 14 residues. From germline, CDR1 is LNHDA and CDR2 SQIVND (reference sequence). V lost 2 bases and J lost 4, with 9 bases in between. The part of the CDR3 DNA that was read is TGTGCCAGTAGTATAAACAGGGAAAATCAGCCC. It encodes CASSINRENQP. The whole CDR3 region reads CASSINRENQPQHF.

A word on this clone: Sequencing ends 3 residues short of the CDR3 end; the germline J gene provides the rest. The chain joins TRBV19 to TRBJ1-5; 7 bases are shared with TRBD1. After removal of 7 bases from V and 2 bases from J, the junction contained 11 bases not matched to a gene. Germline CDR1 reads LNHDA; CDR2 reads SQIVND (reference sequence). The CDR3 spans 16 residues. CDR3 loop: CASILGAGGRNQPQHF. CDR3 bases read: TGTGCCAGTATCTTAGGGGCAGGGGGACGCAATCAGCCC.

CDR3 region: CASPAPGQGVLLSYNEQFF. The CDR3 bases that were read are TGCGCCAGCCCCGCTCCAGGACAGGGGGTCCTACTCTCCTACAATGAG. The chain couples TRBV23-1 to TRBJ2-1; 10 bases agree with TRBD1. The CDR3 is cut off 3 residues early in the read; its end comes from the germline J gene. Being an ORF, TRBV23-1 has a function that is uncertain. The J segment lost 0 bases and the V segment lost 8 bases, leaving 16 bases of the junction unmatched. CDR3 size: 19 residues.

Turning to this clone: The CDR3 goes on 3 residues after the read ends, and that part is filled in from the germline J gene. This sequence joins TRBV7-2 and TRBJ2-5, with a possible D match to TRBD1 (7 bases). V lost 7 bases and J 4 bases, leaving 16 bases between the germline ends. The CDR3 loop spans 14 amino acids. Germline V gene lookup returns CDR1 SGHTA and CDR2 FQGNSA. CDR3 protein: CASTPRGRGETQYF. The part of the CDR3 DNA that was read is TGTGCCAGCACCCCTAGGGGGCGGGGAGAGACC. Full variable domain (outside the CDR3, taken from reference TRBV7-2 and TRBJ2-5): GAGVSQSPSNKVTEKGKDVELRCDPISGHTALYWYRQSLGQGLEFLIYFQGNSAPDKSGLPSDRFSAERTGGSVSTLTIQRTQQEDSAVYLCASTPRGRGETQYFGPGTRLLVL.